This TCR beta chain was sequenced in a study of blood T cell repertoires in COVID-19. Profiling relied on immunoSEQ multiplex PCR, and the TCRdb table lists in-frame clones only, not all of them. In the table there are some 120,000 clones, around nine tenths of which are singletons. The CDR3 totals 15 residues. Trimming took 0 bases from V and 4 from J; bases not matched to a gene: 6. CDR1 and CDR2 from the germline V gene are LGHDT and YNNKEL (reference sequence). This clonotype was obtained from a woman aged 50 to 60 with active or convalescent COVID-19. The chain employs TRBV3-1 (or the pseudogene TRBV3-2) and TRBJ2-7; 7 positions agree with TRBD2. The sequencing sample was made of peripheral blood. As DNA, the CDR3 is TGTGCCAGCAGCCAAGATACTTCGCGGGGGTACGAGCAGTACTTC. This sequence encodes CASSQDTSRGYEQYF.